The source of this T cell receptor beta chain is a study of regulatory T cells in long-lasting Graves disease (dated by TCRdb to the early 2020s). Regarding the research as a whole: Persistent Graves' disease meant more than 5 years of antithyroid drug treatment with TSH receptor autoantibodies that stayed positive. A total of some 35 samples underwent TCR sequencing, from 13 patients with persistent Graves' disease and some 20 patients with newly diagnosed Graves' disease. The study was registered as a clinical trial and conducted in China. Antithyroid drugs had been taken for approximately 10 years on average by persistent Graves' disease patients in the clinical cohort. Persistent Graves' disease patients were compared with newly diagnosed Graves' disease patients by peripheral blood TCR sequencing and RNA sequencing. The research as a whole found: Persistent patients shared more public clonotypes among themselves (approximately 2,500) than newly diagnosed patients did (nearly 1,000). Peripheral blood alone was examined, since thyroid tissue, which constituted the primary lesion, could not be accessed. Sequencing and analysis were limited to the TCR beta chain. Compared with newly diagnosed patients, patients with persistent Graves' disease had lower TCR Shannon entropy and fewer highly expanded clones, which suggests clonal expansion. The small sample size was acknowledged by the authors as a limitation that may reduce accuracy. Preferential use of TRBV28, TRBJ1-2 and TRBJ2-5 was observed in persistent disease, whereas TRBV20-1 and TRBJ2-1 were favored in newly diagnosed disease.

Libraries were made using multiplex PCR. Sequencing used an Illumina HiSeq 4000. TCR beta libraries were built with iRepertoire HTBI primers and Arm-PCR amplification of CDR3 regions. PCR products were gel purified before sequencing. Per the original workflow: Gene usage analysis of CDR3 amino acid clonotypes used the approximately 62 TRBV and around 14 TRBJ segments found across samples. Filtered high-quality paired reads were merged into contigs using COPE and FqMerger. BLAST was used to align contigs to IMGT TRBV, TRBD and TRBJ reference genes, and CDR3 was defined according to IMGT. Any clonotype with a frequency above 0.1% was classified as a highly expanded clone. Repertoire diversity was measured by Shannon entropy, and V-J evenness by the Gini coefficient. Clonotypes shared by more than one individual were considered public. TCRdb trimmed public reads at Q25 via fastp, called clones via MiXCR and kept in-frame beta chains. Rows with a matching CDR3 protein are joined into one entry that keeps the most common DNA and genes. What appears here as the V and J calls and clone size reflects TCRdb's work, not the paper's. Across this sample there are about 660,000 distinct CDR3 sequences, with 30% seen only once. The top ten clones comprise under 55% of the sample.

V drops 1 base and J drops 7 bases, leaving 11 bases in between. The CDR3 spans 13 residues, from the cysteine through the phenylalanine. Only the CDR3 portion is preserved as DNA: 39 bases, with reading frame beginning at the first base. According to the germline V gene (reference sequence), CDR1 reads SEHNR and CDR2 reads FQNEAQ. With respect to this clonotype: Its specific antigen is unknown. The sample holds no much larger clone one base away, and base qualities are not on file.

The time point label for this specimen denotes: persistent/refractory GD, antithyroid drugs over 5 years with positive TRAb. RNA was extracted from PBMCs in TRIzol for both TCR sequencing and RNA sequencing. The diagnosis of Graves' disease was made according to American Thyroid Association guidelines. Patients for the study were recruited at an endocrinology department in Xi'an, China. Each patient gave about 9.1 milliliters of peripheral blood, collected in an EDTA anticoagulant tube. PBMCs were isolated by Ficoll Paque Plus density gradient separation without further T cell sorting. RNA quality was checked with an Agilent 2100 Bioanalyzer and agarose gel, and concentration with a NanoDrop 2000.

This sequence uses TRBV7-9 and TRBJ2-7; the D segment cannot be called with confidence. The sequence was obtained from a female donor with Graves disease. The specimen was peripheral blood mononuclear cells (PBMCs), collected when the disease was refractory, from a patient treated with antithyroid drugs. The CDR3 is CASSLGAGQEQYF. In nucleotide form, the sequence is TGTGCCAGCAGCTTAGGGGCTGGTCAGGAGCAGTACTTC.